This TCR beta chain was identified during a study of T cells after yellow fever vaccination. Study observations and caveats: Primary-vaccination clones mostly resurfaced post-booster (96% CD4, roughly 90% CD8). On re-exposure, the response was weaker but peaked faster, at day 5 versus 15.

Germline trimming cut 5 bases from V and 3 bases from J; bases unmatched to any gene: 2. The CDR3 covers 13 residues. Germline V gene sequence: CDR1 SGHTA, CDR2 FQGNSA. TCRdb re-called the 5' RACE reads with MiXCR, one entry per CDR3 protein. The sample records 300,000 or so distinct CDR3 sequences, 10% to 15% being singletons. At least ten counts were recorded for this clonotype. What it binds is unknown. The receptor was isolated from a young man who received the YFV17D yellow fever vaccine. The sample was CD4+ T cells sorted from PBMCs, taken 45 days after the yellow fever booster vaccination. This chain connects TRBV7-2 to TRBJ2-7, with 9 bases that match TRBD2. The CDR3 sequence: CASSVSGSYEQYF. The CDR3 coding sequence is TGTGCCAGCAGCGTTAGCGGGAGCTACGAGCAGTACTTC.